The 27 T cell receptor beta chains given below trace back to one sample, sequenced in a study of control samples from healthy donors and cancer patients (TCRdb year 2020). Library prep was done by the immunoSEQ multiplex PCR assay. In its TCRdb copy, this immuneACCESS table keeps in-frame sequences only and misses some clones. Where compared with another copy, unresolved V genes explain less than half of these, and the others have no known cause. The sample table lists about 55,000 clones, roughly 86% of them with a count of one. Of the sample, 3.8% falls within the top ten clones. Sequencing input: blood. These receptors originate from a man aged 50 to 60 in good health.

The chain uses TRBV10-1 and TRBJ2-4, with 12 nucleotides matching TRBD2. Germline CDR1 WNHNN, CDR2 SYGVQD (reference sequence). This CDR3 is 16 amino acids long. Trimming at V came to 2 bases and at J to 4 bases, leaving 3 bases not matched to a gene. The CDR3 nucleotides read TGCGCCAGCAGTGAGCGACTAGCGGGAGCGAAAAACATTCAGTACTTC. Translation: CASSERLAGAKNIQYF.

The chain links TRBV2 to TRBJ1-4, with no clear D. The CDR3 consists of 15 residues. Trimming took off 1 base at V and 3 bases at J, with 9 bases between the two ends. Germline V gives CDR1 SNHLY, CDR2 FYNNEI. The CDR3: CASSEGAKPNEKLFF. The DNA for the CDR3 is TGTGCCAGCAGTGAAGGGGCAAAGCCTAATGAAAAACTGTTTTTT.

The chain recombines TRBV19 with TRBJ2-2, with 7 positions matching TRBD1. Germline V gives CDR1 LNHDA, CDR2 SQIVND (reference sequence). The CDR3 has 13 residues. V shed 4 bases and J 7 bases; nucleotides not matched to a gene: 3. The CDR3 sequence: CASSTGQVGELFF. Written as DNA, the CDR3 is TGTGCCAGTAGTACCGGACAGGTCGGGGAGCTGTTTTTT.

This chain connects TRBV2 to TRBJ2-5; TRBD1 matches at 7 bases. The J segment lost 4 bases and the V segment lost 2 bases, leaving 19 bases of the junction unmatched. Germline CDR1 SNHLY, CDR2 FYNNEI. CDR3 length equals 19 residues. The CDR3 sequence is CASSERPATGVLIRETQYF. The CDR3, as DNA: TGTGCCAGCAGTGAAAGACCCGCAACAGGGGTCCTGATTAGAGAGACCCAGTACTTC.

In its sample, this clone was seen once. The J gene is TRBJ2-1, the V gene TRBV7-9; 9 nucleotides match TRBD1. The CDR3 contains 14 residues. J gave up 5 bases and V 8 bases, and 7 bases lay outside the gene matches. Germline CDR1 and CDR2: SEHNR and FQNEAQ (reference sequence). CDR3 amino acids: CASGTGTGNNEQFF. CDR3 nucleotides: TGTGCCAGCGGGACCGGGACAGGGAACAATGAGCAGTTCTTC.

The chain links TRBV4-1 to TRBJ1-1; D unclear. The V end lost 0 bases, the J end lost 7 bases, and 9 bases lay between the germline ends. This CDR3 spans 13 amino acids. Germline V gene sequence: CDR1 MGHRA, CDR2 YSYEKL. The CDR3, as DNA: TGCGCCAGCAGCCAAGATCGCGGGAGTGAAGCTTTCTTT. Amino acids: CASSQDRGSEAFF.

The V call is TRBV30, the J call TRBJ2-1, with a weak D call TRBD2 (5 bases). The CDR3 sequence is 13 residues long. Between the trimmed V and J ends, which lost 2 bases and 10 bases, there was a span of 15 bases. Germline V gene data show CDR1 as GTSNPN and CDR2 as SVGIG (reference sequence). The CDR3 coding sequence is TGTGCCTGGAGTTACGGAACTAGTCAGGAGCAGTTCTTC. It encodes CAWSYGTSQEQFF.

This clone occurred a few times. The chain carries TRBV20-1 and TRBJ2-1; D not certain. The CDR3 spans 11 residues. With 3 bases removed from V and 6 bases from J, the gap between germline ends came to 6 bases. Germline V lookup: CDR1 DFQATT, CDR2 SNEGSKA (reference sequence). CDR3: CSARTRNEQFF. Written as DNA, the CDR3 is TGCAGTGCTAGGACCCGCAATGAGCAGTTCTTC.

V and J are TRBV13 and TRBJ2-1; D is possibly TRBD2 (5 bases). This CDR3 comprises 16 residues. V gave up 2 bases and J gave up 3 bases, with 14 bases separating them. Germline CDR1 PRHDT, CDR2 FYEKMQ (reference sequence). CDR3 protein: CASSLTGNYIYNEQFF. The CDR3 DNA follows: TGTGCCAGCAGCTTAACGGGGAACTACATCTACAATGAGCAGTTCTTC.

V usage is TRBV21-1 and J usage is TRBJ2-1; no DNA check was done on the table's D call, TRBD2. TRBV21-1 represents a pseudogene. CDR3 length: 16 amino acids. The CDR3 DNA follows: TGTGCCAGCAGCAAATGGGAGCCGAGCTCCTACAATGAGCAGTTCTTC. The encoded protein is CASSKWEPSSYNEQFF.

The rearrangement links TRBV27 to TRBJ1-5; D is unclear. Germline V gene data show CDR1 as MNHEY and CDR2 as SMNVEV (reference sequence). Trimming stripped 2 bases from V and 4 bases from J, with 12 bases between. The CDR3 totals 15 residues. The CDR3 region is CASSLEPSLNQPQHF. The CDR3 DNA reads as TGTGCCAGCAGTTTAGAACCTAGCCTTAATCAGCCCCAGCATTTT.

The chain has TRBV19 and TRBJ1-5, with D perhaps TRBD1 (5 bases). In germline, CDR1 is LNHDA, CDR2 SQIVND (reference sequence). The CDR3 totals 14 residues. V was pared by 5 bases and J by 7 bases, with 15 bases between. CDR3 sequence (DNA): TGTGCCAGTAGTGGGCAGGGCTCAGGGCAGCCCCAGCATTTT. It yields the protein CASSGQGSGQPQHF.

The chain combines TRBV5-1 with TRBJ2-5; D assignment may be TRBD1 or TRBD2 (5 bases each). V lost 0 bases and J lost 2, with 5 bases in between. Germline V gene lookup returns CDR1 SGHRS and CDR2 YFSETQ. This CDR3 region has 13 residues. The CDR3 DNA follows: TGCGCCAGCAGCTTGGGGGGGCAAGAGACCCAGTACTTC. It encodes CASSLGGQETQYF.

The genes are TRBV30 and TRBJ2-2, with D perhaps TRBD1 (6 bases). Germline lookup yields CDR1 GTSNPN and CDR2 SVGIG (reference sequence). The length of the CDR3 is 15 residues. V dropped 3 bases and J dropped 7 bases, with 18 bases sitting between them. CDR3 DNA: TGTGCCTGGAGCCTAGGGGGAAGGATTATCGGGGAGCTGTTTTTT. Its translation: CAWSLGGRIIGELFF.

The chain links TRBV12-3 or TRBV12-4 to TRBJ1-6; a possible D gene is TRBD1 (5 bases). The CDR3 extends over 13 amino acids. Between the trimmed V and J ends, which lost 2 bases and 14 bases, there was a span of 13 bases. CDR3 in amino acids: CASSLRQGPSLHF. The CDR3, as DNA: TGTGCCAGCAGTTTACGGCAGGGTCCCTCCCTCCACTTT.

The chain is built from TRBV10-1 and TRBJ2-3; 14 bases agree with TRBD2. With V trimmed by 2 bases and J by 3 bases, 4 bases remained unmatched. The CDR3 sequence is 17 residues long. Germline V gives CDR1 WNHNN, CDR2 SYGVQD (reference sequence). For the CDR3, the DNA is TGCGCCAGCAGTGAGGGACTAGCGGGAGGAAGGACAGATACGCAGTATTTT. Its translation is CASSEGLAGGRTDTQYF.

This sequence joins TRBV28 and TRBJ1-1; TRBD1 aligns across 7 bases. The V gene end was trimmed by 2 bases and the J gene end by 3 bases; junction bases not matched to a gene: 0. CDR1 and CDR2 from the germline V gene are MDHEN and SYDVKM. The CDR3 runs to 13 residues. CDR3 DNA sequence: TGTGCCAGCAGTTTAACAGGGGACACTGAAGCTTTCTTT. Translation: CASSLTGDTEAFF.

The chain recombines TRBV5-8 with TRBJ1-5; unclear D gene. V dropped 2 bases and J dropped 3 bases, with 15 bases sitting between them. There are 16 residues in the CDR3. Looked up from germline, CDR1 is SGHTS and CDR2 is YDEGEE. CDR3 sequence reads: CASSFSPFQDNQPQHF. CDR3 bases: TGTGCCAGCAGCTTCTCGCCTTTTCAGGACAATCAGCCCCAGCATTTT.

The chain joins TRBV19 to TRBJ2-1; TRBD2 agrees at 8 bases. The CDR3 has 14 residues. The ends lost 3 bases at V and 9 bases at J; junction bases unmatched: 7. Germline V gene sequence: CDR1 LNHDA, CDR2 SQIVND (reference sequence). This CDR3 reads CASSMSSAGVEQFF. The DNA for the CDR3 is TGTGCCAGTAGTATGTCCTCAGCGGGAGTTGAGCAGTTCTTC.

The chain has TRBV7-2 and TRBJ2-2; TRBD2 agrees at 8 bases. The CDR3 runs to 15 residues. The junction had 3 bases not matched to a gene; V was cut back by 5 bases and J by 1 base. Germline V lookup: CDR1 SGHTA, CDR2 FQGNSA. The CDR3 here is CASSQGLGNTGELFF. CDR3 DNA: TGTGCCAGCAGCCAGGGACTAGGGAACACCGGGGAGCTGTTTTTT.

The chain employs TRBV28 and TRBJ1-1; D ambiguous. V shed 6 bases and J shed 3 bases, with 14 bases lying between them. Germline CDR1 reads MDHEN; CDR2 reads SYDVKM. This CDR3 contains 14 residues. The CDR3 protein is CASSPYGIHTEAFF. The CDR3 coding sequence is TGTGCCAGCAGCCCATACGGGATTCACACTGAAGCTTTCTTT.

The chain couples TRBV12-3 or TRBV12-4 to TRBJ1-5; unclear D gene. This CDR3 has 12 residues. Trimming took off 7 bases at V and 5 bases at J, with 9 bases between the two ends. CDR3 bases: TGTGCCAGCACCTTCTCTGATCAGCCCCAGCATTTT. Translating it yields CASTFSDQPQHF.

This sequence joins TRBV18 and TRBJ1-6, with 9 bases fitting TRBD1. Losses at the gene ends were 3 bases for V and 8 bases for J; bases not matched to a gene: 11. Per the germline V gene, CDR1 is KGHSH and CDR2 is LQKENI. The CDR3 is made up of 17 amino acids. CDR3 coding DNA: TGTGCCAGCTCACCGACGGGACAGGGTCGTTTTCATTCACCCCTCCACTTT. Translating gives CASSPTGQGRFHSPLHF. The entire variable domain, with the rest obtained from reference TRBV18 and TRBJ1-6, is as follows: NAGVMQNPRHLVRRRGQEARLRCSPMKGHSHVYWYRQLPEEGLKFMVYLQKENIIDESGMPKERFSAEFPKEGPSILRIQQVVRGDSAAYFCASSPTGQGRFHSPLHFGNGTRLTVT.

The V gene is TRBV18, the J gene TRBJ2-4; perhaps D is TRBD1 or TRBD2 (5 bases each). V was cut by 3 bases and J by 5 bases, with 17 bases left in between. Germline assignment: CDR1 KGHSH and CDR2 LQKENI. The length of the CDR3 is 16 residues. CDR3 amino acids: CASSPGAPGTQNIQYF. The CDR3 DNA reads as TGTGCCAGCTCACCGGGAGCCCCGGGGACCCAAAACATTCAGTACTTC.

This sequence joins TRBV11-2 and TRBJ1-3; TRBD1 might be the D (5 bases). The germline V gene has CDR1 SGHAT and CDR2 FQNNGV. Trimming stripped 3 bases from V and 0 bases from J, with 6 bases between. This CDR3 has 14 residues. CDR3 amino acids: CASSFGGSGNTIYF. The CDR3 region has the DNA TGTGCCAGCAGCTTCGGGGGCTCTGGAAACACCATATATTTT.

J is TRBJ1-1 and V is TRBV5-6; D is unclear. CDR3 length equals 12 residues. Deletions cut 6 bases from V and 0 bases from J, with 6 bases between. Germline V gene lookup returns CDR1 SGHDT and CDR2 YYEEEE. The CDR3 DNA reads TGTGCCAGCACTGGCTTGAACACTGAAGCTTTCTTT. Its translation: CASTGLNTEAFF.

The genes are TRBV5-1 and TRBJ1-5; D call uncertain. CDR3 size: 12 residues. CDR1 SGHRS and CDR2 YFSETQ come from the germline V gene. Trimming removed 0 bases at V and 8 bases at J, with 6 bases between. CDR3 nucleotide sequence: TGCGCCAGCAGCTTGGCGACGGAGCCCCAGCATTTT. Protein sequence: CASSLATEPQHF.